This T cell receptor (beta chain) was documented in a study of blood T cell repertoires in COVID-19. Study as a whole: Specimens from acute and convalescent COVID-19 originated in the United States, Italy and Spain. Sample material is recorded as cDNA or gDNA derived from T cells, B-cell-depleted T cells, or PBMCs.

Authors' processing steps: Amplifying reference gene primers gave estimates of nucleated cell counts. The repertoire was sequenced with immunoSEQ multiplex PCR; TCRdb's copy has only in-frame clones and lacks some. The D gene and trimming were derived from the DNA, and the V and J assignments and clone size from that table. The sample has over 100,000 clones, around 80% seen once; the top ten hold 0.83%. CDR3 length: 16 amino acids. The germline gives CDR1 SGHNT, CDR2 YYREEE (reference sequence). Trimming cost V 0 bases and J 7 bases; bases outside gene matches: 8. This clone was detected only a few times.

The chain carries TRBV5-4 and TRBJ2-1, with 9 nucleotides matching TRBD1. Sequencing input: peripheral blood. The TCR comes from a woman in her seventies with acute or convalescent COVID-19. The CDR3 coding sequence is TGTGCCAGCAGCTTGGTCAGGGGACAGGGTCGTAATGAGCAGTTCTTC. Amino acid sequence: CASSLVRGQGRNEQFF.